The 17 T cell receptor beta chains below come from one sample, sequenced in a study of T cells in localized non-small cell lung cancer (TCRdb year 2020). Receptor amplification or capture employed the immunoSEQ multiplex PCR assay. In its TCRdb copy, this immuneACCESS table keeps in-frame sequences only and misses some clones. Where compared with another copy, unresolved V genes explain less than half of these, and the others have no known cause. For this sample there are tens of thousands of clones; roughly 87% appear just once. Of the sample, 15% is held by the ten largest clones. The starting material was peripheral blood, obtained before any cancer treatment. These receptors were taken from a man between 40 and 69 years old with stage I squamous cell lung carcinoma.

This clone was detected only once. V usage is TRBV6-5 and J usage is TRBJ1-1, with D tentatively TRBD1 (5 bases). V shed 0 bases and J shed 0 bases, with 11 bases lying between them. The CDR3 spans 16 residues. Looked up from germline, CDR1 is MNHEY and CDR2 is SVGAGI. CDR3 protein: CASSYSGDLLNTEAFF. For the CDR3, the DNA is TGTGCCAGCAGTTACTCGGGGGATTTGCTGAACACTGAAGCTTTCTTT.

This chain links TRBV4-1 with TRBJ2-3; D perhaps matches TRBD2 (7 bases). The CDR3 is 17 residues long. Germline CDR1 is MGHRA and CDR2 is YSYEKL. Between the trimmed V and J ends, which lost 4 bases and 2 bases, there was a span of 19 bases. CDR3 coding DNA: TGCGCCAGCAGCCGCCAAGGGGGAGGGGGATTCACAGATACGCAGTATTTT. Translating gives CASSRQGGGGFTDTQYF.

The CDR3 nucleotides are TGTGCCAGCAGGCCCCAATGGGCAACATATGGCTACACCTTC. This codes for CASRPQWATYGYTF. The chain recombines TRBV2 with TRBJ1-2; D gene ambiguous. V lost 6 bases and J lost 5, with 16 bases in between. Germline CDR1 and CDR2: SNHLY and FYNNEI. This CDR3 comprises 14 residues.

The chain is built from TRBV2 and TRBJ1-2; the D gene is possibly TRBD1 (6 bases). CDR1 SNHLY and CDR2 FYNNEI come from the germline V gene. Trimming pared 7 bases from V and 5 bases from J, leaving 14 bases between. The CDR3 consists of 13 residues. This chain's CDR3 is CASKPTGTYGYTF. The CDR3 DNA is TGTGCCAGCAAGCCGACAGGCACTTATGGCTACACCTTC.

This clone was observed a single time. The CDR3 coding sequence is TGCGCCAGCAGCCAAGTGTTGGCAGGCACAACTAATGAAAAACTGTTTTTT. It codes for CASSQVLAGTTNEKLFF. The V and J genes are TRBV4-1 and TRBJ1-4, with D unresolved. CDR3 length: 17 residues. Germline CDR1 and CDR2: MGHRA and YSYEKL. V dropped 1 base and J dropped 0 bases, with 12 bases sitting between them.

The chain has TRBV29-1 and TRBJ1-1; D unresolved. This CDR3 has 13 residues. CDR1 is SQVTM and CDR2 is ANQGSEA in the germline V gene. Trimming pared 7 bases from V and 6 bases from J, leaving 18 bases between. DNA for the CDR3: TGCAGCGGTATGGACGGCAGAGGGTCTGAAGCTTTCTTT. This gives the protein CSGMDGRGSEAFF.

This chain connects TRBV21-1 to TRBJ2-1; TRBD1 reflects the table's D call only, with no check against the DNA. TRBV21-1 is a listed pseudogene. The CDR3 runs 16 residues. The CDR3 is CASSTTPRLGDNEQFF. In DNA, the CDR3 is TGTGCCAGCAGCACCACCCCGAGGCTAGGGGACAATGAGCAGTTCTTC.

The J gene is TRBJ1-1, the V gene TRBV5-1; tentative D call: TRBD1 (5 bases). CDR3 size: 14 residues. The ends were cut back, 0 bases at V and 1 base at J, with 7 bases in the middle. Germline lookup yields CDR1 SGHRS and CDR2 YFSETQ. This CDR3 reads CASSLAGSNTEAFF. The CDR3 nucleotides are TGCGCCAGCAGCTTGGCAGGGTCGAACACTGAAGCTTTCTTT.

V and J are TRBV7-9 and TRBJ2-5; D might be TRBD1 (6 bases). The CDR3 sequence is 15 residues long. CDR1 and CDR2 (germline): SEHNR, FQNEAQ (reference sequence). The germline V and J ends were trimmed by 1 base and 4 bases, with 13 bases remaining between them. This CDR3 is CASSLETGRRETQYF. The DNA for the CDR3 is TGTGCCAGCAGCTTAGAAACAGGGCGAAGAGAGACCCAGTACTTC.

The gene calls are TRBV7-9 and TRBJ1-1; TRBD1 might be the D (6 bases). V lost 2 bases, J lost 0 bases, and 7 bases lay in between. The CDR3 has 14 residues. Germline V gene lookup returns CDR1 SEHNR and CDR2 FQNEAQ (reference sequence). CDR3 residues: CASSLRQVNTEAFF. CDR3 coding DNA: TGTGCCAGCAGCTTACGACAGGTGAACACTGAAGCTTTCTTT.

The V call is TRBV27, the J call TRBJ1-4; D perhaps matches TRBD1 (6 bases). The V gene lost 5 bases and the J gene lost 8 bases, with 15 bases spanning the gap. Germline values: CDR1 MNHEY, CDR2 SMNVEV (reference sequence). This CDR3 has 14 residues. The CDR3 loop is CASSPPGEEEKLFF. CDR3 nucleotides: TGTGCCAGCAGTCCCCCAGGGGAGGAGGAAAAACTGTTTTTT.

J is TRBJ2-5 and V is TRBV23-1; weak D call: TRBD1 (5 bases). TRBV23-1 qualifies as an ORF whose function is uncertain. This CDR3 comprises 18 residues. V was clipped by 7 bases and J by 5 bases, with 29 bases between them. The DNA of the CDR3 is TGCGCCAGCATCCTCCAAGGGGCCCCGATTACCCTTATCGAGACCCAGTACTTC. Translated: CASILQGAPITLIETQYF.

There are a few counts of this clone. The rearrangement uses TRBV2 and TRBJ1-2; D uncertain. There are 14 residues in the CDR3. Germline CDR1 is SNHLY and CDR2 is FYNNEI. The V gene lost 5 bases and the J gene lost 4 bases, with 14 bases spanning the gap. CDR3 coding DNA: TGTGCCAGCAGTAGGAACAAAGCGGGCTATGGCTACACCTTC. Translation gives CASSRNKAGYGYTF.

A word on this clone: Other DNA variants within this sample encode the same CDR3. V gene TRBV28 combines with J gene TRBJ2-7, with TRBD2 matching 9 bases. The germline CDR1 and CDR2 sequences are MDHEN and SYDVKM. J was trimmed by 5 bases and V by 6 bases; bases with no gene match: 20. The CDR3 contains 18 residues. The CDR3 region has the DNA TGTGCCAGCAGCCCCTTGGGGCTAGCGGGGCTAAGGCAAAACGAGCAGTACTTC. This sequence encodes CASSPLGLAGLRQNEQYF.

As DNA, the CDR3 is TGTGCCAGCAGTTACACAGCAGGGGATGGCACTGAAGCTTTCTTT. Encoded protein: CASSYTAGDGTEAFF. The V and J genes are TRBV6-6 and TRBJ1-1; a weak D match, TRBD1 (6 bases). Germline CDR1 MNHNY, CDR2 SVGAGI (reference sequence). CDR3 length: 15 residues. Trimming removed 2 bases at V and 4 bases at J, with 14 bases between.

The rearrangement joins TRBV18 to TRBJ1-3; 7 positions match TRBD1. V lost 5 bases and J lost 4; bases outside the gene matches: 2. CDR3 length: 13 residues. Germline loops: CDR1 KGHSH, CDR2 LQKENI. This chain's CDR3 is CASSSDRGNTIYF. CDR3 bases: TGTGCCAGCTCATCGGACAGGGGAAACACCATATATTTT.

The rearrangement joins TRBV6-6 to TRBJ1-2; unclear D gene. This CDR3 comprises 14 residues. Germline loops: CDR1 MNHNY, CDR2 SVGAGI (reference sequence). The V and J ends lost 3 bases and 0 bases respectively, with 8 bases between them. CDR3 sequence: CASSYVTANYGYTF. CDR3 in DNA: TGTGCCAGCAGTTATGTGACGGCTAACTATGGCTACACCTTC.